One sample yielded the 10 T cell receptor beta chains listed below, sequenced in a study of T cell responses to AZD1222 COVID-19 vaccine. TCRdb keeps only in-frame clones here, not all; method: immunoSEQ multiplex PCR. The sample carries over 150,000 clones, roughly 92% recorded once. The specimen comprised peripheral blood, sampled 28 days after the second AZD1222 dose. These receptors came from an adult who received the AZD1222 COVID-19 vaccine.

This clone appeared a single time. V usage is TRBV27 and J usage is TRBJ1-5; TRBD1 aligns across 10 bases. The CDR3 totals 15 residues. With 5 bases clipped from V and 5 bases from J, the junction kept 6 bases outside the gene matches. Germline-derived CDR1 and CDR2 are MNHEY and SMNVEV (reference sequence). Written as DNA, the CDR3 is TGTGCCAGCAGTAGCCCAGGGACAGGGGATCAGCCCCAGCATTTT. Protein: CASSSPGTGDQPQHF.

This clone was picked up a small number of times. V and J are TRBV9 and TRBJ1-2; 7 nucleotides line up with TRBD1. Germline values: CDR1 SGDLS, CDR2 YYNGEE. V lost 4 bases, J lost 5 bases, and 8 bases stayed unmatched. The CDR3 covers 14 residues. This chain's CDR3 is CASSLPQGRYGYTF. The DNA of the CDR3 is TGTGCCAGCAGCCTACCACAGGGGAGATATGGCTACACCTTC.

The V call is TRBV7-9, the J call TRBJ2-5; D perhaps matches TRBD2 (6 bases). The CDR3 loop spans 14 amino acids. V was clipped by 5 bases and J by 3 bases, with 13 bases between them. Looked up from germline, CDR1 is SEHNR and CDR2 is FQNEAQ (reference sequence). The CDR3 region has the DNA TGTGCCAGCAGCCTGACTAGGGGAAAAGAGACCCAGTACTTC. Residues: CASSLTRGKETQYF.

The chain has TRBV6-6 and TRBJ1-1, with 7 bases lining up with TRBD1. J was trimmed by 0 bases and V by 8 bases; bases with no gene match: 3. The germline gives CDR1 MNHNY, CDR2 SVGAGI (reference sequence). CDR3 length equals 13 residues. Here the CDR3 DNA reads TGTGCCAGCTCCAGGGGGGTGAACACTGAAGCTTTCTTT. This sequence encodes CASSRGVNTEAFF.

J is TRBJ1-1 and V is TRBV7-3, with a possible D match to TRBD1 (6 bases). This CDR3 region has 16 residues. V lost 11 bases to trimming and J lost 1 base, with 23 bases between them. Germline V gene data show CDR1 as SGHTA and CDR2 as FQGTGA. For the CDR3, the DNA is TGTGCCCCAGCTCCCGGACCGGGGGCATCGAACACTGAAGCTTTCTTT. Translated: CAPAPGPGASNTEAFF.

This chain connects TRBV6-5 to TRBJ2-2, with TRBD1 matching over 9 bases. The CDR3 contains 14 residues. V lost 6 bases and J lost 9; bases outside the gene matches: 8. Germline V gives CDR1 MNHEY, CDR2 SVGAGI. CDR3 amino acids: CASRPGQGSRELFF. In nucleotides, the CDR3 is TGTGCCAGCAGACCCGGACAGGGGTCGAGGGAGCTGTTTTTT.

The CDR3 loop reads CASSLQYGTGANVLTF. CDR3 sequence (DNA): TGTGCCAGCAGTTTACAGTATGGGACTGGGGCCAACGTCCTGACTTTC. The chain links TRBV27 to TRBJ2-6; no clear D gene. With 2 bases removed from V and 2 bases from J, the gap between germline ends came to 10 bases. Germline V gene lookup returns CDR1 MNHEY and CDR2 SMNVEV (reference sequence). The CDR3 has 16 amino acids.

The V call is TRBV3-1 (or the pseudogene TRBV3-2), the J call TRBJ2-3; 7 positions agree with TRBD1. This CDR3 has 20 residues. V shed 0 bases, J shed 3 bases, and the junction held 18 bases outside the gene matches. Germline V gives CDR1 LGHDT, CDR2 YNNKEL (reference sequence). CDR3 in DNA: TGTGCCAGCAGCCAAGAAAATATAGGTGGTAGTTTCAGGGGGACAGATACGCAGTATTTT. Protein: CASSQENIGGSFRGTDTQYF.

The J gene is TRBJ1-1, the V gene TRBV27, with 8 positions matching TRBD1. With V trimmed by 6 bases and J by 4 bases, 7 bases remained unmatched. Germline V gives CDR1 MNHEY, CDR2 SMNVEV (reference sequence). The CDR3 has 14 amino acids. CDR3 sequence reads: CASRPTGGATEAFF. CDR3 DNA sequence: TGTGCCAGCAGACCAACAGGGGGGGCCACTGAAGCTTTCTTT.

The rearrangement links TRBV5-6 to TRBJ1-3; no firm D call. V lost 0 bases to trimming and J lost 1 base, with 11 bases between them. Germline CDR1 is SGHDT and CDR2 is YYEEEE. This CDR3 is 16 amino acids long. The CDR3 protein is CASSLVGRRSGNTIYF. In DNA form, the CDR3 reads TGTGCCAGCAGCTTGGTAGGCAGGAGATCTGGAAACACCATATATTTT. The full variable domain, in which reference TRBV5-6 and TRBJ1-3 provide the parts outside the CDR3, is DAGVTQSPTHLIKTRGQQVTLRCSPKSGHDTVSWYQQALGQGPQFIFQYYEEEERQRGNFPDRFSGHQFPNYSSELNVNALLLGDSALYLCASSLVGRRSGNTIYFGEGSWLTVV.